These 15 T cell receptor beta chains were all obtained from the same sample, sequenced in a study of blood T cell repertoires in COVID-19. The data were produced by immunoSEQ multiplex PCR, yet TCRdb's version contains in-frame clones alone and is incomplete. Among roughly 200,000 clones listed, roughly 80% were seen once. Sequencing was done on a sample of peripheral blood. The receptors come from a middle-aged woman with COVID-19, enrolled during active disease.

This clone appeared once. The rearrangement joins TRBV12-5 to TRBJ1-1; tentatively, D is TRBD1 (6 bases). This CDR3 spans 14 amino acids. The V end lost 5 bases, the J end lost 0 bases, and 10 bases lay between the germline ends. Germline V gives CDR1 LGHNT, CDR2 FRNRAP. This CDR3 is CASGADSMNTEAFF. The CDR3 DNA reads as TGTGCTAGTGGTGCGGACAGTATGAACACTGAAGCTTTCTTT. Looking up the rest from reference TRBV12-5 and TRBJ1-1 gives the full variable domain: DARVTQTPRHKVTEMGQEVTMRCQPILGHNTVFWYRQTMMQGLELLAYFRNRAPLDDSGMPKDRFSAEMPDATLATLKIQPSEPRDSAVYFCASGADSMNTEAFFGQGTRLTVV.

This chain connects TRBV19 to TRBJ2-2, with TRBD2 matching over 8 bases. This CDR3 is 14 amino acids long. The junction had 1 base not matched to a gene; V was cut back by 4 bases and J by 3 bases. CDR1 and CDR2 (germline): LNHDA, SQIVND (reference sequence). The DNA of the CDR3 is TGTGCCAGTAGTAGCGGGAGGCACACCGGGGAGCTGTTTTTT. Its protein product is CASSSGRHTGELFF.

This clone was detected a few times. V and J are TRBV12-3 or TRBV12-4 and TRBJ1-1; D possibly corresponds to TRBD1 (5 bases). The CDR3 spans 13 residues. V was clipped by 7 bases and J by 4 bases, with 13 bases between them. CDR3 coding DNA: TGTGCCAGCAACCCTTGGGGGGGCACTGAAGCTTTCTTT. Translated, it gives CASNPWGGTEAFF.

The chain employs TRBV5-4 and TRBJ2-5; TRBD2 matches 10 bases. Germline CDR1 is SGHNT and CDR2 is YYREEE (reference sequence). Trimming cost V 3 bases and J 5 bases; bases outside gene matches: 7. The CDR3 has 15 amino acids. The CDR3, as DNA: TGTGCCAGCAGCTCCAGCGGGAGGGCCTCTGAGACCCAGTACTTC. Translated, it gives CASSSSGRASETQYF.

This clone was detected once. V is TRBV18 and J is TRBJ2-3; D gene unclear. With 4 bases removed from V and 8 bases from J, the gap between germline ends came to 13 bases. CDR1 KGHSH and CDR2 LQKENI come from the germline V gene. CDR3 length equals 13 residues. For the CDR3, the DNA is TGTGCCAGCTCACAAGATGTGGAGAGTACGCAGTATTTT. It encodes CASSQDVESTQYF.

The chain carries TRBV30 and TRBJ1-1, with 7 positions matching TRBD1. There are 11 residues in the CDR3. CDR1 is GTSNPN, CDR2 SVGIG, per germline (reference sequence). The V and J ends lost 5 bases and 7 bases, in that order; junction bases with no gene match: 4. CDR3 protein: CAWDRAHEAFF. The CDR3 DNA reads TGTGCCTGGGACAGGGCCCATGAAGCTTTCTTT.

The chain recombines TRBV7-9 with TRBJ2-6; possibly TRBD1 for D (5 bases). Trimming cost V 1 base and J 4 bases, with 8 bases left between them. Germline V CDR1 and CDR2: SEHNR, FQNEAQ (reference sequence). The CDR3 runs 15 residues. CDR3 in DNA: TGTGCCAGCAGCTTAGAGGGGTCCGGGGCCAACGTCCTGACTTTC. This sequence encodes CASSLEGSGANVLTF.

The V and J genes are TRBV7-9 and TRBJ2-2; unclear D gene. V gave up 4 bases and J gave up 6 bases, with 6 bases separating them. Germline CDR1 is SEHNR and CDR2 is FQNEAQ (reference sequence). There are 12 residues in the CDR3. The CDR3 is CASSSPAGELFF. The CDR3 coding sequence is TGTGCCAGCAGCTCCCCTGCCGGGGAGCTGTTTTTT.

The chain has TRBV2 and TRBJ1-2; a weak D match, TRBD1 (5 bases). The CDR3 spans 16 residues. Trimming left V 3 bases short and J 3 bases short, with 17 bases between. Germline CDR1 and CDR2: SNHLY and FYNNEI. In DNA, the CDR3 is TGTGCCAGCAGTGAGCGGGACCAACCAGCTTACTATGGCTACACCTTC. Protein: CASSERDQPAYYGYTF.

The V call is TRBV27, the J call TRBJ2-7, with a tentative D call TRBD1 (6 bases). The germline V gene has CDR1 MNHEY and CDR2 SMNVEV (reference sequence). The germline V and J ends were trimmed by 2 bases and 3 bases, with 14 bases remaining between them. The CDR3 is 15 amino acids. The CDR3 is CASSLLSGAIYEQYF. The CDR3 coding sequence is TGTGCCAGCAGTTTACTCTCAGGGGCGATCTACGAGCAGTACTTC.

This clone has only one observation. Written as DNA, the CDR3 is TGTGCCAGCAGCTTACGTCCGGGACAGGGGACTGAGCAGTTCTTC. This translates into CASSLRPGQGTEQFF. The J gene is TRBJ2-1, the V gene TRBV7-3, with 10 bases identical to TRBD1. The CDR3 sequence is 15 residues long. Germline lookup yields CDR1 SGHTA and CDR2 FQGTGA. The J segment lost 9 bases and the V segment lost 2 bases, leaving 7 bases of the junction unmatched.

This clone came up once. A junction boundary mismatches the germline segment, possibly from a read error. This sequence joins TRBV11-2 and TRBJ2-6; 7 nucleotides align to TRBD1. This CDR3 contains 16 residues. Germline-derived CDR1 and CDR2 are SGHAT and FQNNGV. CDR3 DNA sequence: TGTGTCAGCAGCTTAGCCGGGACAGCTGGGGCCAACGTCCTGACTTTC. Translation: CVSSLAGTAGANVLTF. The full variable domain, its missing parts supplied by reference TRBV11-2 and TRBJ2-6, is EAGVAQSPRYKIIEKRQSVAFWCNPISGHATLYWYQQILGQGPKLLIQFQNNGVVDDSQLPKDRFSAERLKGVDSTLKIQPAKLEDSAVYLCVSSLAGTAGANVLTFGAGSRLTVL.

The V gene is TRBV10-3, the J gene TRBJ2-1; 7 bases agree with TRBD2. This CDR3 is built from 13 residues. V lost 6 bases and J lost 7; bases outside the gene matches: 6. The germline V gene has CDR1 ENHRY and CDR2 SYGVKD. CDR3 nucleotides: TGTGCCATCAGCTTGAATAGCGGGAATGAGCAGTTCTTC. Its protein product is CAISLNSGNEQFF.

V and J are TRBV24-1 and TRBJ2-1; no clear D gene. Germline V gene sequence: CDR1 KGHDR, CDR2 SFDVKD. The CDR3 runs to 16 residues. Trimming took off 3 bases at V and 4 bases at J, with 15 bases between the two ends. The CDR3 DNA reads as TGTGCCACCAGTGATCCTAAAGGCGGTCAGTACAATGAGCAGTTCTTC. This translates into CATSDPKGGQYNEQFF.

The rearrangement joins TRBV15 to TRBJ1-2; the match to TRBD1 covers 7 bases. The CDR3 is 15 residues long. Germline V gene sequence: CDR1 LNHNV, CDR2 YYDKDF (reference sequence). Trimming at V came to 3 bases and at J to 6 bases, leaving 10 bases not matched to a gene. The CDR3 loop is CATSRESRGRDGYTF. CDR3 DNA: TGTGCCACCAGCAGGGAAAGCAGGGGGAGAGATGGCTACACCTTC.